Listed here is a single T cell receptor beta chain. The data were produced by immunoSEQ multiplex PCR, yet TCRdb's version contains in-frame clones alone and is incomplete. Of around 310,000 clones listed, 80% were seen once; the top ten hold 6.5% to 8%. This sample was taken from a study of cytotoxic CD8 clonotypes in ibrutinib-treated CLL. J gave up 4 bases and V 5 bases, and 8 bases lay outside the gene matches. The CDR3 loop spans 16 amino acids. Germline CDR1 reads KGHSH; CDR2 reads LQKENI. The TCR comes from a human donor with chronic lymphocytic leukemia. The rearrangement uses TRBV18 and TRBJ2-7; the match to TRBD2 covers 13 bases. Specimen: PBMCs, collected before ibrutinib treatment. CDR3 coding DNA: TGTGCCAGCTCAAAAAGGGGGACTAGCGGGGAGTACGAGCAGTACTTC. Translated: CASSKRGTSGEYEQYF.